This T cell receptor (beta chain) was sequenced for a study of PD-1 blockade in classical Hodgkin lymphoma. General observations from the study: At baseline, newly diagnosed patients reportedly showed less TCR diversity than healthy donors.

To note about this clone: Antigen: not known.

This CDR3 is 14 amino acids long. Trimming took off 6 bases at V and 4 bases at J, with 13 bases between the two ends. In germline, CDR1 is SNHLY, CDR2 FYNNEI. Documented time point: newly diagnosed, previously untreated cHL patient sample. The CD8+ T cells came from thawed PBMCs through magnetic negative selection. Clones were sequenced by immunoSEQ multiplex PCR, and TCRdb holds only the in-frame ones, with some missing. This sample has roughly 5,000 clones, with 75% to 90% found just once. The TCR was taken from a human donor with classical Hodgkin lymphoma. The sequenced material came from CD8+ T cells from blood. The chain is built from TRBV2 and TRBJ1-3; possibly TRBD1 for D (5 bases). The CDR3 spells CASRARGRGNTIYF. In DNA, the CDR3 is TGTGCCAGCAGGGCTCGGGGACGGGGAAACACCATATATTTT.